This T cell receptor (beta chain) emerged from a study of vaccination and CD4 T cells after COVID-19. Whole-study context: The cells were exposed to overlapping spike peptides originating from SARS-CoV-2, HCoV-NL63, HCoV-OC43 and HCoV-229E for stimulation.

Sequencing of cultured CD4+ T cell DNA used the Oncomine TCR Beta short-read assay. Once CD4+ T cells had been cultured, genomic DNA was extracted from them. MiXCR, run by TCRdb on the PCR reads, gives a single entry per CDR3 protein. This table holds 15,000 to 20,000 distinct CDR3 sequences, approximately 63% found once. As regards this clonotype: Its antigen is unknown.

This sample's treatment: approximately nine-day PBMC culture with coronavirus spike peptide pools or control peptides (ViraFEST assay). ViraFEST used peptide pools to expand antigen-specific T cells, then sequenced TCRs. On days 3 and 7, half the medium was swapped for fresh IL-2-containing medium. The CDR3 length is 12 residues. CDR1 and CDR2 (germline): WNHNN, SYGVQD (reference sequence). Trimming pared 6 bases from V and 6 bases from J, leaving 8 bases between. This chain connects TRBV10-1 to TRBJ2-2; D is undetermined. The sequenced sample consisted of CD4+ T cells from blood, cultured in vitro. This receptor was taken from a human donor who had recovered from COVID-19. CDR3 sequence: CASSPTAGELFF. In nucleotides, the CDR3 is TGCGCCAGCAGCCCTACCGCCGGGGAGCTGTTTTTT.